The subject of this entry is one T cell receptor beta chain. This clone came up once. It lacks a known antigen. The sample holds no much larger clone one base away, and base qualities are not on file. Sample time point, as interpreted from the label and publication: cells obtained before transplantation from donor or recipient. CD3+CD4+ and CD3+CD8+ populations were FACS-sorted from unstimulated pre-transplant donor and recipient cells taken from spleen or lymph nodes. Counted from cysteine to phenylalanine, this CDR3 has 14 amino acids. Just the 42-base CDR3 DNA is kept, in frame starting at base 1. CDR1 and CDR2, looked up from the germline V gene, are SQVTM and ANQGSEA. Trimming takes 6 bases from V and 0 bases from J, and the germline ends sit 12 bases apart. Library preparation used the immunoSEQ multiplex PCR assay. For most patients, genomic DNA was isolated using the Qiagen DNeasy Blood and Tissue Kit and was shipped frozen to Adaptive Biotechnologies for TCR sequencing. For most patients, genomic DNA was subjected to high-throughput TCR-beta CDR3 sequencing by Adaptive Biotechnologies. The paper's processing steps were these. TCR sequencing data were retrieved from Adaptive's ImmunoSEQ software for around 19 patients, whereas a few other patients were processed with MiXCR and VDJtools. To correct CD4 versus CD8 sorting errors, any sequence found in both subsets at a frequency ratio below 5:1 was removed. CDR3 nucleotide sequences shared by donor and recipient were removed because the origin of these sequences could not be assigned. To count as alloreactive, a clone needed at least 2-fold expansion over unstimulated cells and a minimum CFSE-low frequency of 0.002% (template counts) or 0.001% (read counts). Mappable clones were those detected in sequenced pre-transplant spleen, lymph node, or MLR CFSE-low populations of the donor or recipient. The cumulative frequency of alloreactive clones was calculated as a percentage of all sequences, weighted by copy number. The source is immuneACCESS, and TCRdb retained only in-frame sequences with V and J called. Part of the clones is not carried over; for the studies checked, unresolved V genes explain less than half of this, and the remainder is unexplained. V, J and clone size are those of that table, while D and trimming were read from the DNA. The sample table holds more than 95,000 clones, of which less than 95% were seen once. The top ten constitute over 0.15% of the sample.

The record originates from a study of graft-versus-host responses after intestinal transplantation listed by TCRdb under 2021. For the study in its entirety: The transplants that recipients received were multivisceral, liver-intestinal, or isolated intestinal. Every recipient was given anti-thymocyte globulin induction, then maintenance tacrolimus and steroids for approximately 3 years. After intestinal transplantation, graft-versus-host and host-versus-graft alloreactive T cell clones were followed in the graft, circulation and bone marrow using bulk TCR-beta CDR3 sequencing. Alloreactive clones were identified by sequencing pre-transplant mixed lymphocyte reaction products and comparing them with unstimulated pre-transplant donor and recipient T cells. The cohort enrolled some 25 intestinal transplant recipients including one retransplant, and 3 patients lacking pretransplant specimens were excluded. A peak of at least 4% donor T cells among recipient peripheral blood mononuclear cells was the definition used for donor T cell macrochimerism. Samples from a few later patients were sequenced in-house on an Illumina MiSeq with MiXCR processing rather than by the commercial service. Results the study describes overall, beyond this receptor: The relatively low number and heterogeneity of intestinal transplant patients limited the conclusions. GvH clones were detected in recipient bone marrow, and some appeared earlier in ileal mucosa or blood, consistent with an intestinal mucosal origin. Patients with donor T cell macrochimerism had high GvH to HvG T cell clonal ratios in their allografts. Peak levels of circulating GvH clones were associated with declines in HvG clones early after transplant.

This chain is built from TRBV29-1 and TRBJ1-3, with the identity of the D gene unclear. The specimen was unstimulated CD4+ T cells sorted from spleen or lymph node cells, collected before intestinal transplant. The source of this sequence is a human donor who received an intestinal transplant. The CDR3 is CSVGILDSGNTIYF. The sequenced DNA is TGCAGCGTGGGCATCCTGGACTCTGGAAACACCATATATTTT.